Sequencing of this T cell receptor beta chain was carried out in a study of cytomegalovirus exposure and HLA in healthy donors. Remarks on this clone: Its antigen is unknown.

The PCR made use of 60 Vbeta and 13 Jbeta primers. How the authors handled the data: Per a later analysis, the number of unique TCR beta chains was around 80 million, of which around 10 million were shared. TCRdb's table, derived via immunoSEQ multiplex PCR, lists solely in-frame clones and lacks some. V and J calls and clone size are copied from that table; D and trimming were computed from the DNA. The sample lists about 160,000 clones; around 74% were seen once. The V and J ends lost 5 bases and 0 bases respectively, with 7 bases between them. The CDR3 is 13 residues long. Germline V gene lookup returns CDR1 LNHDA and CDR2 SQIVND (reference sequence). General study points: In a later analysis, specific HLA alleles were associated with approximately 17,000 TCR beta sequences at a 0.05 false discovery rate.

The sequence derives from a female donor in good health and CMV-seronegative. Material: PBMCs. The chain employs TRBV19 and TRBJ1-2; D unclear. CDR3 nucleotide sequence: TGTGCCAGTAGTTTACAGACTAACTATGGCTACACCTTC. Residues: CASSLQTNYGYTF.